Here is one T cell receptor beta chain with its context. The data are from a study of cytomegalovirus exposure and HLA in healthy donors. Primers for the PCR totalled 60 Vbeta and 13 Jbeta. Repertoires were generated with immunoSEQ multiplex PCR, while TCRdb's copy carries only in-frame clones and drops some. The data hold roughly 100,000 clones, with 75% to 85% observed a single time. The V gene's germline CDR1 is MGHDK and CDR2 SYGVNS. The CDR3 has 13 residues. The V and J ends lost 1 base and 7 bases respectively, with 8 bases between them. The TCR sequence derives from a man younger than 30 in good health and CMV-seronegative. The chain has TRBV25-1 and TRBJ2-4; no clear D. The specimen sequenced was PBMCs. DNA for the CDR3: TGTGCCAGCAGTGAATTAGCCGATAACATTCAGTACTTC. Translated: CASSELADNIQYF.